The clone carrying this T cell receptor beta chain was found a few times. Antigen: not known. The sample comes from a study of read filtering for tumor transcriptome and immune sequencing. Study-wide context: TCR-mapped reads were about 3.5 to 10.27 million with IR-seq versus roughly 85 to 1,400 with RNA-seq. General study findings and limits: Single-read clonotypes: about 81.9% of IR-seq clonotypes (around 4% of reads), 74.6% of RNA-seq clonotypes (roughly 45% of reads). The sorted CD138-negative fraction was a mixed bone marrow immune population, not purified T cells. Correlation between methods rose after single-read clonotypes were removed.

This CDR3 is built from 16 residues. Germline loops: CDR1 SGHDT, CDR2 YYEEEE. V dropped 0 bases and J dropped 5; count of bases not matched to a gene: 7. The library was built from roughly 400 ng RNA with molecular barcoded adaptors for alpha/delta and beta/gamma chains. TCRdb recomputed calls from the reads with MiXCR, one row per CDR3 protein. The sample records tens of thousands of distinct CDR3 sequences, around 15% being singletons. This sequence joins TRBV5-6 and TRBJ2-5; TRBD2 matches 10 bases. The TCR sequence derives from a donor aged 40 or over with multiple myeloma. Sequenced material: a population of CD138-negative cells sorted from bone marrow. This chain's CDR3 is CASSLGIAGGVETQYF. The CDR3 DNA reads TGTGCCAGCAGCTTGGGAATAGCGGGAGGAGTGGAGACCCAGTACTTC.